The rows below give T cell receptor beta chains drawn from one sample of a study of radiotherapy plus CTLA-4 blockade in lung cancer. Only in-frame clones appear in the TCRdb table, and some are missing; sequencing was by immunoSEQ multiplex PCR. This table has 80,000 to 100,000 clones, 82% appearing once. Sequences were derived from peripheral blood, sampled from a patient treated with radiotherapy plus ipilimumab. The receptors stem from a human donor with non-small cell lung cancer who had a partial response to radiotherapy plus ipilimumab. CDR3s include the opening cysteine and the closing phenylalanine or tryptophan. A D gene is named only where the DNA matches it firmly. The size of a clone is reported for some rows only, either as once, few or many, or as a class for expanded clones.

abundance,v_gene,j_gene,d_gene,CDR3aa,CDR3nt
.,TRBV7-3,TRBJ2-3,.,CASSPKVGTQYF,TGTGCCAGCAGCCCCAAAGTCGGTACGCAGTATTTT
few,TRBV19,TRBJ2-2,.,CASRTGRLTGELFF,TGTGCCAGTAGAACAGGGCGGTTGACCGGGGAGCTGTTTTTT
.,TRBV19,TRBJ2-2,.,CASRSVRASTGELFF,TGTGCCAGTAGGTCGGTGAGGGCCAGCACCGGGGAGCTGTTTTTT
.,TRBV6-4,TRBJ1-5,.,CASSSHRAGDQPQHF,TGTGCCAGCAGCTCCCACAGGGCTGGGGATCAGCCCCAGCATTTT
.,TRBV11-2,TRBJ1-5,.,CASSLGSVGNQPQHF,TGTGCCAGCAGCTTAGGGTCGGTTGGCAATCAGCCCCAGCATTTT
.,TRBV7-7,TRBJ2-2,TRBD1,CASSLRQGAVGELFF,TGTGCCAGCAGCTTAAGACAGGGGGCGGTCGGGGAGCTGTTTTTT
.,TRBV2,TRBJ2-2,TRBD2,CASSDPGTSGNTGELFF,TGTGCCAGCAGTGACCCCGGGACTAGCGGGAACACCGGGGAGCTGTTTTTT
.,TRBV19,TRBJ1-1,.,CASSIDLRAEAFF,TGTGCCAGTAGTATAGATCTTAGAGCTGAAGCTTTCTTT
.,TRBV2,TRBJ1-1,.,CASSEDRMNTEAFF,TGTGCCAGCAGTGAAGACAGAATGAACACTGAAGCTTTCTTT
.,TRBV19,TRBJ2-2,TRBD1,CASSTLTGGGELFF,TGTGCCAGTAGTACCTTGACAGGGGGCGGGGAGCTGTTTTTT
.,TRBV23-1,TRBJ2-7,TRBD1,CASSQSPTGPQYEQYF,TGCGCCAGCAGTCAATCCCCGACAGGGCCACAATACGAGCAGTACTTC
.,TRBV28,TRBJ1-2,.,CASSSWAPYGYTF,TGTGCCAGCAGTTCCTGGGCCCCCTATGGCTACACCTTC
.,TRBV10-3,TRBJ2-1,TRBD1,CAISEGQGQGQFF,TGTGCCATCAGTGAGGGACAGGGCCAAGGGCAGTTCTTC
.,TRBV18,TRBJ2-1,TRBD2,CASSPPGGRAYNEQFF,TGTGCCAGCTCACCACCCGGCGGGAGGGCCTACAATGAGCAGTTCTTC
.,TRBV7-6,TRBJ2-7,.,CASSFTGTSVEQYF,TGTGCCAGCAGCTTCACCGGGACTTCTGTCGAGCAGTACTTC
few,TRBV5-1,TRBJ1-1,.,CASSPGTGGVGIEAFF,TGCGCCAGCAGCCCGGGGACCGGGGGAGTGGGTATTGAAGCTTTCTTT
.,TRBV2,TRBJ1-3,TRBD1,CASSVEQGAGNTIYF,TGTGCCAGCAGTGTGGAACAGGGGGCTGGAAACACCATATATTTT
many,TRBV9,TRBJ2-2,TRBD1,CASSGGTGGMNTGELFF,TGTGCCAGCAGCGGCGGGACAGGGGGCATGAACACCGGGGAGCTGTTTTTT
.,TRBV10-1,TRBJ2-7,TRBD2,CASSPRLAGSGEQYF,TGCGCCAGCAGCCCAAGACTAGCGGGAAGTGGGGAGCAGTACTTC
.,TRBV28,TRBJ1-5,.,CASSSQGILSNQPQHF,TGTGCCAGCAGCAGCCAGGGAATTCTTAGCAATCAGCCCCAGCATTTT
.,TRBV28,TRBJ2-3,TRBD2,CASSRGLATDTQYF,TGTGCCAGCAGCCGAGGACTAGCTACAGATACGCAGTATTTT
few,TRBV28,TRBJ2-2,.,CASSREAVTGELFF,TGTGCCAGCAGTCGAGAGGCCGTCACCGGGGAGCTGTTTTTT
.,TRBV11-2,TRBJ1-5,.,CASSLTLAVKPQHF,TGTGCCAGCAGCCTGACACTGGCCGTGAAGCCCCAGCATTTT
.,TRBV11-2,TRBJ2-3,.,CASSFMPGRGAQDTQYF,TGTGCCAGCAGCTTTATGCCGGGCCGGGGGGCTCAGGATACGCAGTATTTT
once,TRBV5-5,TRBJ1-2,.,CASSLDRTYGYTF,TGTGCCAGCAGCTTGGACAGGACCTATGGCTACACCTTC
once,TRBV18,TRBJ2-6,.,CASSPDRPSGANVLTF,TGTGCCAGCTCACCAGACAGGCCCTCTGGGGCCAACGTCCTGACTTTC